This T cell receptor (beta chain) was profiled in a study of cytomegalovirus exposure and HLA in healthy donors. Overall study: The study placed less than 90% of its roughly 400 genotyped donors in the Caucasian-associated ancestry cluster.

After removal of 6 bases from V and 5 bases from J, the junction contained 9 bases not matched to a gene. Germline values: CDR1 MNHEY, CDR2 SVGAGI. The CDR3 loop spans 15 amino acids. Study-level results: A link between a missense DCLRE1C variant and TCR beta V- and J-gene trimming emerged from a later analysis. The classifier was said to identify cytomegalovirus status with high specificity and sensitivity. The study labeled around 160 TCR beta chains cytomegalovirus-associated.

PCR involved 60 Vbeta and 13 Jbeta primers. Clones were sequenced by immunoSEQ multiplex PCR, and TCRdb holds only the in-frame ones, with some missing. The sample records under 200,000 clones, 73% being singletons. The count of this clone is one. Antigen: not known. The source material was PBMCs. This clonotype was sampled from a woman younger than 35 in good health and CMV-seropositive. The chain combines TRBV6-5 with TRBJ1-5; 8 nucleotides agree with TRBD1. The CDR3 DNA follows: TGTGCCAGCAGACCCTTGGACAGGGACGATCAGCCCCAGCATTTT. It specifies CASRPLDRDDQPQHF.